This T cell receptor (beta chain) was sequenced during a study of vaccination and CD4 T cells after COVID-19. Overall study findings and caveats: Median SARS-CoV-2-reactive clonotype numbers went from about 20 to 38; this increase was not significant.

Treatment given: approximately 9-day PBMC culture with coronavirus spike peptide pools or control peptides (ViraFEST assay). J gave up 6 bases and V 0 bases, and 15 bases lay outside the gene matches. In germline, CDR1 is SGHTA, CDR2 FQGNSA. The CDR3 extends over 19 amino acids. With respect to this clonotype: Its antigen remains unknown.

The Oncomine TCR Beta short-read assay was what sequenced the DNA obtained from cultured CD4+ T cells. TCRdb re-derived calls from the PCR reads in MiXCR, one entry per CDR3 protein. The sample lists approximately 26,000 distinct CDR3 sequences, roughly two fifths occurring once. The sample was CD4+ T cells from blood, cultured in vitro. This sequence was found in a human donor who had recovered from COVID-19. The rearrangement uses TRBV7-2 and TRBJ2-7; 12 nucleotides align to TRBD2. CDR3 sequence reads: CASSLARPGLAGPRSEQYF. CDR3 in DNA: TGTGCCAGCAGCTTAGCGAGACCGGGACTAGCGGGCCCGAGGTCCGAGCAGTACTTC.